The 18 T cell receptor beta chains below come from one sample, sequenced in a study of early T cells in non-severe SARS-CoV-2 infection. TCRdb re-analysed the 5' RACE reads in MiXCR, keeping a single row per CDR3 protein. The sample records 50,000 to 75,000 distinct CDR3 sequences, 8% to 9% being singletons. The source material was whole blood, sampled at baseline. The receptors were sampled from an adult who was a healthcare worker with PCR-confirmed SARS-CoV-2 infection or an uninfected control (not recorded which).

The chain combines TRBV10-3 with TRBJ2-1; 9 bases are shared with TRBD2. The CDR3 has 15 amino acids. Looked up from germline, CDR1 is ENHRY and CDR2 is SYGVKD. The junction had 6 bases not matched to a gene; V was cut back by 5 bases and J by 4 bases. The CDR3 DNA is TGTGCCATCAGTAAGTTGCGGGAGGGATACAATGAGCAGTTCTTC. This translates into CAISKLREGYNEQFF.

The chain combines TRBV7-9 with TRBJ2-1, with D tentatively TRBD1 or TRBD2 (5 bases each). V lost 6 bases and J lost 5, with 17 bases in between. Germline loops: CDR1 SEHNR, CDR2 FQNEAQ (reference sequence). The CDR3 runs to 15 residues. In DNA form, the CDR3 reads TGTGCCAGCAGTCACTTGGGGGAGCCACACAATGAGCAGTTCTTC. Encoded protein: CASSHLGEPHNEQFF. Full variable domain (outside the CDR3, taken from reference TRBV7-9 and TRBJ2-1): DTGVSQNPRHKITKRGQNVTFRCDPISEHNRLYWYRQTLGQGPEFLTYFQNEAQLEKSRLLSDRFSAERPKGSFSTLEIQRTEQGDSAMYLCASSHLGEPHNEQFFGPGTRLTVL.

CDR3: CASSLQPAGPYEQYF. The CDR3 bases are TGTGCCAGCAGCTTACAGCCGGCAGGGCCCTACGAGCAGTACTTC. The J gene is TRBJ2-7, the V gene TRBV7-6; a possible D gene is TRBD1 (5 bases). Trimming left V 2 bases short and J 2 bases short, with 13 bases between. The CDR3 length is 15 residues. Germline values: CDR1 SGHVS, CDR2 FNYEAQ. The full variable domain, with the rest looked up from reference TRBV7-6 and TRBJ2-7, is GAGVSQSPRYKVTKRGQDVALRCDPISGHVSLYWYRQALGQGPEFLTYFNYEAQQDKSGLPNDRFSAERPEGSISTLTIQRTEQRDSAMYRCASSLQPAGPYEQYFGPGTRLTVT.

This clonotype has a handful of counts. The chain combines TRBV5-4 with TRBJ2-3; 10 nucleotides match TRBD2. Germline values: CDR1 SGHNT, CDR2 YYREEE (reference sequence). The junction had 6 bases not matched to a gene; V was cut back by 2 bases and J by 6 bases. The CDR3 spans 15 residues. The CDR3 reads CASSLAGGPRDTQYF. The CDR3 nucleotides are TGTGCCAGCAGCTTAGCGGGAGGGCCCCGCGATACGCAGTATTTT.

Regarding this clonotype: A read error is possible here, since a much larger clone lies one base away. V is TRBV6-4 and J is TRBJ2-4, with D tentatively TRBD2 (5 bases). Per the germline V gene, CDR1 is MRHNA and CDR2 is SNTAGT. V dropped 11 bases and J dropped 1 base, with 24 bases sitting between them. The CDR3 runs to 17 residues. CDR3 bases: TGTGCCGGATTTTTAGCCCGGGTCCCGGGGGCCAAAAACATTCAGTACTTC. It is translated as CAGFLARVPGAKNIQYF.

V and J are TRBV5-6 and TRBJ1-5; no firm D call. There are 19 residues in the CDR3. V was cut by 3 bases and J by 2 bases, with 24 bases left in between. Germline loops: CDR1 SGHDT, CDR2 YYEEEE. The CDR3 DNA sequence: TGTGCCAGCAGCTCGTACAAGTATTCGGGTTATATCGGCAATCAGCCCCAGCATTTT. Its translation: CASSSYKYSGYIGNQPQHF.

The table lists this clonotype with a few counts. V usage is TRBV2 and J usage is TRBJ2-7; D might be TRBD1 (5 bases). This CDR3 has 15 amino acids. V lost 1 base, J lost 0 bases, and 10 bases lay in between. Germline CDR1 SNHLY, CDR2 FYNNEI. The CDR3 DNA sequence: TGTGCCAGCAGTGAAGACAGGCCGGCCTCCTACGAGCAGTACTTC. The encoded protein is CASSEDRPASYEQYF.

The gene calls are TRBV7-6 and TRBJ2-2, with D unresolved. V was trimmed by 2 bases and J by 8 bases, leaving 12 bases between them. Germline V gives CDR1 SGHVS, CDR2 FNYEAQ. The CDR3 has 14 amino acids. The CDR3 DNA follows: TGTGCCAGCAGCTTACAGTACACCGAGGGGGAGCTGTTTTTT. This codes for CASSLQYTEGELFF.

This clonotype was found a few times. This sequence joins TRBV5-1 and TRBJ2-1; D could derive from TRBD1 or TRBD2 (5 bases each). Germline V CDR1 and CDR2: SGHRS, YFSETQ. This CDR3 is built from 14 residues. V was cut by 7 bases and J by 4 bases, with 15 bases left in between. The CDR3 sequence: CASGIGDGYNEQFF. CDR3 in DNA: TGCGCCAGCGGAATAGGGGACGGTTACAATGAGCAGTTCTTC.

This chain links TRBV7-2 with TRBJ2-1; D unresolved. CDR1 is SGHTA and CDR2 is FQGNSA in the germline V gene. This CDR3 spans 16 amino acids. Trimming left V 5 bases short and J 1 base short, with 15 bases between. The CDR3 reads CASSLGWDRSYNEQFF. The CDR3 nucleotides are TGTGCCAGCAGCCTGGGCTGGGATAGGTCCTACAATGAGCAGTTCTTC.

The J gene is TRBJ2-3, the V gene TRBV2, with a weak D call TRBD1 (7 bases). V was clipped by 8 bases and J by 6 bases, with 15 bases between them. This CDR3 spans 13 amino acids. Germline CDR1 reads SNHLY; CDR2 reads FYNNEI. The CDR3 loop reads CASDQGGPDTQYF. CDR3 DNA sequence: TGTGCCAGCGATCAGGGGGGTCCGGATACGCAGTATTTT.

This clonotype was recorded at least ten times. V is TRBV6-6 and J is TRBJ2-1, with 14 bases identical to TRBD2. The V gene's germline CDR1 is MNHNY and CDR2 SVGAGI (reference sequence). The V and J ends lost 6 bases and 15 bases, in that order; junction bases with no gene match: 13. This CDR3 is 15 amino acids long. CDR3 sequence reads: CASSRLAGGPGDWFF. DNA of the CDR3: TGTGCCAGCAGCAGACTAGCGGGAGGGCCTGGGGATTGGTTCTTC.

This clonotype was picked up a small number of times. CDR3 DNA sequence: TGTGCCAGCAGCTCCACGAGGGGTGAGACCCAGTACTTC. Its protein product is CASSSTRGETQYF. The rearrangement uses TRBV7-3 and TRBJ2-5, with D possibly called TRBD1 or TRBD2 (5 bases each). The CDR3 is 13 residues long. Trimming removed 4 bases from V and 5 bases from J, with 11 bases in between. The V gene's germline CDR1 is SGHTA and CDR2 FQGTGA.

This clonotype was observed a handful of times. This sequence joins TRBV12-5 and TRBJ1-1; TRBD1 is a possible D gene (6 bases). This CDR3 is built from 15 residues. V lost 7 bases to trimming and J lost 4 bases, with 19 bases between them. Per germline, CDR1 LGHNT and CDR2 FRNRAP. The CDR3 DNA follows: TGTGCTAGTGTCAGGGGAGGCTTCCGCGGCACTGAAGCTTTCTTT. Encoded protein: CASVRGGFRGTEAFF.

In this sample, this clonotype turned up a few times. The chain couples TRBV11-2 to TRBJ1-6, with no clear D. The germline CDR1 and CDR2 sequences are SGHAT and FQNNGV. CDR3 length: 11 amino acids. Trimming stripped 5 bases from V and 7 bases from J, with 3 bases between. CDR3 in amino acids: CASSDNSPLHF. In DNA form, the CDR3 reads TGTGCCAGCAGCGACAATTCACCCCTCCACTTT. The full variable domain, its missing parts supplied by reference TRBV11-2 and TRBJ1-6, is EAGVAQSPRYKIIEKRQSVAFWCNPISGHATLYWYQQILGQGPKLLIQFQNNGVVDDSQLPKDRFSAERLKGVDSTLKIQPAKLEDSAVYLCASSDNSPLHFGNGTRLTVT.

V usage is TRBV11-2 and J usage is TRBJ2-1; weak D call: TRBD2 (6 bases). V was trimmed by 1 base and J by 7 bases, leaving 11 bases between them. This CDR3 has 14 residues. From germline, CDR1 is SGHAT and CDR2 FQNNGV. In nucleotides, the CDR3 is TGTGCCAGCAGCTTAGGGAGGGGTGGAAATGAGCAGTTCTTC. This translates into CASSLGRGGNEQFF.

The chain's CDR3 is CATPSPGGRINEQFF. The CDR3, as DNA: TGTGCCACTCCGAGCCCTGGCGGGAGGATTAATGAGCAGTTCTTC. This chain joins TRBV6-2 or TRBV6-3 and TRBJ2-1; TRBD2 agrees at 8 bases. V trimming: 10 bases; J trimming: 7 bases; junction bases outside the gene matches: 15. CDR3 length: 15 amino acids. Germline values: CDR1 MNHEY, CDR2 SVGEGT.

This clonotype has at least ten counts. V and J are TRBV20-1 and TRBJ2-5; D uncertain. Trimming pared 2 bases from V and 3 bases from J, leaving 7 bases between. CDR3 length: 12 residues. Looked up from germline, CDR1 is DFQATT and CDR2 is SNEGSKA (reference sequence). This CDR3 reads CSARWLEETQYF. CDR3 DNA: TGCAGTGCTAGATGGCTAGAAGAGACCCAGTACTTC.